This T cell receptor beta chain was recorded in a study of T cells after yellow fever vaccination. Study-wide results and limits: Post-booster reappearance was seen for most primary-vaccination clones (96% CD4, 75% to 90% CD8). High-abundance clonotypes from the bulk population could contaminate FACS-sorted repertoires.

Of note for this clonotype: The antigen is unknown.

From the 5' RACE reads, TCRdb called clonotypes with MiXCR, one entry per CDR3 protein. The table lists about 550,000 distinct CDR3 sequences, about a fifth of them singletons. The CDR3 totals 11 residues. Deletions cut 4 bases from V and 8 bases from J, with 11 bases between. Germline V gives CDR1 SQVTM, CDR2 ANQGSEA. J is TRBJ1-1 and V is TRBV29-1, with D unresolved. The sequencing here drew on PBMCs, taken 15 days after the yellow fever booster vaccination. This clonotype was sampled from a man in his thirties or forties who received the YFV17D yellow fever vaccine. The CDR3 reads CSVAVLLEAFF. The CDR3 nucleotides are TGCAGCGTTGCCGTACTGTTGGAAGCTTTCTTT.